The text below deals with one T cell receptor beta chain. Per the original data handling: The assay estimated nucleated cells by amplifying reference gene primers. The table came from immunoSEQ multiplex PCR; TCRdb's copy has only in-frame clones and leaves some out. The V and J calls and clone size come from that table; D and trimming were worked out from the DNA. The sample lists more than 6,000 clones, roughly 88% seen once, with 10% in the top ten. With 6 bases removed from V and 1 base from J, the gap between germline ends came to 12 bases. Per germline, CDR1 MNHEY and CDR2 SMNVEV (reference sequence). This CDR3 comprises 14 residues. This record comes from a study of blood T cell repertoires in COVID-19. Across the whole study: Specimens from acute and convalescent COVID-19 originated in the United States, Italy and Spain.

This clonotype was sampled from a human donor with active COVID-19. The donor label of this sample is uncertain. Sequencing used peripheral blood. The genes are TRBV27 and TRBJ1-1; D possibly corresponds to TRBD1 (5 bases). This CDR3 reads CASSRTTANTEAFF. The DNA for the CDR3 is TGTGCCAGCAGCCGGACGACAGCGAACACTGAAGCTTTCTTT.